Below, 29 T cell receptor beta chains from the same sample are listed, as sequenced in a study of beta chain features in type 1 diabetes. Sequenced material consisted of expressed TCRB transcripts (all of the isolated RNA was reverse transcribed). Profiled with immunoSEQ multiplex PCR; TCRdb holds only in-frame clones, not every one. This table holds approximately 170,000 clones, about 9.8% found once. The sample taken for sequencing was central memory CD4+ T cells from blood. The receptors shown here come from a woman aged 18-29 years in good health.

This clone was detected only a few times. This chain uses TRBV25-1 with TRBJ2-6; no reliable D call. The V gene lost 7 bases and the J gene lost 4 bases, with 8 bases spanning the gap. The CDR3 length is 13 residues. Germline lookup yields CDR1 MGHDK and CDR2 SYGVNS. The CDR3 is CASTLTGANVLTF. The CDR3, as DNA: TGTGCCAGCACCCTAACCGGGGCCAACGTCCTGACTTTC.

This clone appeared a few times. The chain links TRBV7-9 to TRBJ2-5, with a weak D call TRBD2 (5 bases). CDR3 length equals 16 residues. V was clipped by 5 bases and J by 2 bases, with 18 bases between them. CDR1 is SEHNR, CDR2 FQNEAQ, per germline (reference sequence). The CDR3: CASSPSPLAYQETQYF. As DNA, the CDR3 is TGTGCCAGCAGCCCCTCCCCGCTAGCCTATCAAGAGACCCAGTACTTC.

This clone was seen a handful of times. The CDR3 spells CASSPRGSGANVLTF. The CDR3 DNA follows: TGCGCCAGCAGCCCCAGGGGGTCTGGGGCCAACGTCCTGACTTTC. This sequence joins TRBV4-1 and TRBJ2-6; 7 bases are shared with TRBD1. Unmatched junction bases numbered 1, after V lost 4 bases and J lost 1 base. From germline, CDR1 is MGHRA and CDR2 YSYEKL. The CDR3 is 15 amino acids.

This clone turned up a few times. The J gene is TRBJ2-5, the V gene TRBV6-6, with 14 bases that match TRBD2. From germline, CDR1 is MNHNY and CDR2 SVGAGI (reference sequence). V was clipped by 5 bases and J by 5 bases; unmatched bases: 7. There are 16 residues in the CDR3. The CDR3 nucleotides read TGTGCCAGCAGTCAGGGACTAGCGGGAGTTAAGGAGACCCAGTACTTC. Translation gives CASSQGLAGVKETQYF.

Only a few counts were recorded for this clone. V and J are TRBV4-1 and TRBJ2-2; 7 positions agree with TRBD2. Germline CDR1 is MGHRA and CDR2 is YSYEKL. The CDR3 totals 17 residues. The junction had 8 bases not matched to a gene; V was cut back by 2 bases and J by 2 bases. The CDR3 DNA is TGCGCCAGCAGCCAAATCTGGGGGGGGATTAACACCGGGGAGCTGTTTTTT. Its translation: CASSQIWGGINTGELFF.

The chain carries TRBV4-1 and TRBJ2-1, with 10 bases that match TRBD1. V shed 3 bases and J 15 bases; nucleotides not matched to a gene: 8. This CDR3 has 13 amino acids. Per the germline V gene, CDR1 is MGHRA and CDR2 is YSYEKL. The CDR3 here is CASSHGERQGAFF. CDR3 bases: TGCGCCAGCAGCCACGGAGAGAGACAGGGGGCGTTCTTC.

This CDR3 is CASSEQGREQYF. DNA of the CDR3: TGCGCCAGCAGTGAACAGGGCCGCGAGCAGTACTTC. The chain recombines TRBV5-1 with TRBJ2-7; a possible D gene is TRBD1 (6 bases). Trimming cost V 5 bases and J 6 bases, with 12 bases left between them. CDR3 length equals 12 residues. In germline, CDR1 is SGHRS, CDR2 YFSETQ. Supplemented by reference TRBV5-1 and TRBJ2-7, the full variable domain reads KAGVTQTPRYLIKTRGQQVTLSCSPISGHRSVSWYQQTPGQGLQFLFEYFSETQRNKGNFPGRFSGRQFSNSRSEMNVSTLELGDSALYLCASSEQGREQYFGPGTRLTVT.

This clone was recorded a few times. In nucleotides, the CDR3 is TGTGCCAGCAGTTACTCCTCTAGTGTCTTTGAGCAGTTCTTC. It encodes CASSYSSSVFEQFF. The V gene is TRBV6-5, the J gene TRBJ2-1; D remains ambiguous. Trimming took off 0 bases at V and 9 bases at J, with 12 bases between the two ends. This CDR3 has 14 amino acids. Germline CDR1 MNHEY, CDR2 SVGAGI.

The V call is TRBV7-2, the J call TRBJ1-2; 7 nucleotides match TRBD1. V dropped 5 bases and J dropped 3; count of bases not matched to a gene: 6. The V gene's germline CDR1 is SGHTA and CDR2 FQGNSA. The CDR3 has 14 amino acids. The chain's CDR3 is CASSTRQGYYGYTF. In DNA, the CDR3 is TGTGCCAGCAGCACCCGACAGGGCTACTATGGCTACACCTTC.

This clone showed up just a few times. The chain employs TRBV11-2 and TRBJ1-2; D is undetermined. V was clipped by 4 bases and J by 7 bases, with 10 bases between them. The CDR3 spans 12 residues. Per the germline V gene, CDR1 is SGHAT and CDR2 is FQNNGV. CDR3 protein: CASSSERGGYTF. The CDR3 nucleotides read TGTGCCAGCAGCTCAGAACGGGGTGGCTACACCTTC. The variable domain in full, with the rest retrieved from reference TRBV11-2 and TRBJ1-2, is EAGVAQSPRYKIIEKRQSVAFWCNPISGHATLYWYQQILGQGPKLLIQFQNNGVVDDSQLPKDRFSAERLKGVDSTLKIQPAKLEDSAVYLCASSSERGGYTFGSGTRLTVV.

The J gene is TRBJ2-7, the V gene TRBV19, with D perhaps TRBD1 (6 bases). V was cut by 5 bases and J by 1 base, with 15 bases left in between. This CDR3 contains 15 residues. In germline, CDR1 is LNHDA, CDR2 SQIVND (reference sequence). The CDR3 reads CASSARGGQSYEQYF. The CDR3 DNA reads TGTGCCAGTAGTGCCAGGGGTGGGCAATCCTACGAGCAGTACTTC.

This clone has a handful of counts. The chain links TRBV5-1 to TRBJ1-2; D is unclear. CDR3 size: 14 residues. Per germline, CDR1 SGHRS and CDR2 YFSETQ. V lost 4 bases, J lost 0 bases, and 10 bases lay in between. For the CDR3, the DNA is TGCGCCAGCAGCGCGGAAGTACCTAACTATGGCTACACCTTC. Translating it yields CASSAEVPNYGYTF.

V and J are TRBV7-9 and TRBJ1-4; no clear D. Germline CDR1 reads SEHNR; CDR2 reads FQNEAQ (reference sequence). The CDR3 is 13 residues long. Trimming pared 2 bases from V and 8 bases from J, leaving 9 bases between. CDR3 protein: CASSLSMREKLFF. In nucleotides, the CDR3 is TGTGCCAGCAGCTTAAGTATGAGGGAAAAACTGTTTTTT. The variable domain in full, completed from reference TRBV7-9 and TRBJ1-4, reads DTGVSQNPRHKITKRGQNVTFRCDPISEHNRLYWYRQTLGQGPEFLTYFQNEAQLEKSRLLSDRFSAERPKGSFSTLEIQRTEQGDSAMYLCASSLSMREKLFFGSGTQLSVL.

This clone was observed a single time. CDR3 sequence reads: CASSFQGARDTEAFF. CDR3 DNA sequence: TGCGCCAGCAGCTTCCAGGGGGCGCGAGACACTGAAGCTTTCTTT. The chain couples TRBV5-1 to TRBJ1-1, with TRBD1 matching 8 bases. J lost 3 bases, V lost 2 bases, and 6 bases had no gene match. CDR3 length equals 15 residues. Germline-derived CDR1 and CDR2 are SGHRS and YFSETQ.

This clone was detected only a few times. The CDR3 DNA reads as TGTGCCAGCAGCACCGGACAGGGTTCCTCCTACGAGCAGTACTTC. Translation: CASSTGQGSSYEQYF. J is TRBJ2-7 and V is TRBV9, with TRBD1 identical over 8 bases. This CDR3 comprises 15 residues. Germline values: CDR1 SGDLS, CDR2 YYNGEE. V lost 4 bases, J lost 0 bases, and 6 bases stayed unmatched.

CDR3 loop: CASSHAGGGGADEETQYF. The CDR3 nucleotides are TGCGCCAGCAGCCATGCGGGGGGTGGCGGGGCGGATGAAGAGACCCAGTACTTC. The gene calls are TRBV4-1 and TRBJ2-5; 8 nucleotides line up with TRBD2. The germline V gene has CDR1 MGHRA and CDR2 YSYEKL. The CDR3 spans 18 residues. V shed 3 bases, J shed 3 bases, and the junction held 15 bases outside the gene matches.

This rearrangement joins TRBV28 to TRBJ2-7; 9 bases agree with TRBD1. This CDR3 has 14 amino acids. Germline values: CDR1 MDHEN, CDR2 SYDVKM. J lost 3 bases, V lost 5 bases, and 5 bases had no gene match. The CDR3 sequence is CASSTPDRGYEQYF. The CDR3 DNA sequence: TGTGCCAGCAGTACCCCGGACAGGGGCTACGAGCAGTACTTC.

This clone appeared a few times. The J gene is TRBJ2-6, the V gene TRBV5-1, with D perhaps TRBD2 (5 bases). CDR3 length: 13 residues. Germline CDR1 reads SGHRS; CDR2 reads YFSETQ. V lost 6 bases and J lost 4, with 8 bases in between. The CDR3 spells CASNRGGANVLTF. The CDR3 DNA reads TGCGCCAGCAACCGAGGGGGGGCCAACGTCCTGACTTTC.

This clone was seen more than once but under ten times. The chain links TRBV7-2 to TRBJ1-1; 8 nucleotides align to TRBD1. This CDR3 has 14 residues. With 4 bases clipped from V and 0 bases from J, the junction kept 1 base outside the gene matches. Looked up from germline, CDR1 is SGHTA and CDR2 is FQGNSA. The CDR3 here is CASSWDRLNTEAFF. The CDR3 nucleotides are TGTGCCAGCAGCTGGGACAGGTTGAACACTGAAGCTTTCTTT.

The rearrangement uses TRBV7-3 and TRBJ2-7, with 10 bases identical to TRBD2. CDR1 is SGHTA and CDR2 is FQGTGA in the germline V gene. V trimming: 5 bases; J trimming: 2 bases; junction bases outside the gene matches: 3. The CDR3 has 14 amino acids. The chain's CDR3 is CASSPSGGPYEQYF. In nucleotides, the CDR3 is TGTGCCAGCAGCCCTAGCGGGGGTCCCTACGAGCAGTACTTC.

The rearrangement uses TRBV5-4 and TRBJ1-1, with 7 bases aligning to TRBD1. This CDR3 has 16 amino acids. The germline V gene encodes CDR1 SGHNT and CDR2 YYREEE (reference sequence). The V and J ends lost 4 bases and 0 bases, in that order; junction bases with no gene match: 9. CDR3 residues: CASSPYRGEMNTEAFF. For the CDR3, the DNA is TGTGCCAGCAGCCCCTACAGGGGCGAGATGAACACTGAAGCTTTCTTT.

The V call is TRBV9, the J call TRBJ1-2, with D tentatively TRBD1 (6 bases). Germline V lookup: CDR1 SGDLS, CDR2 YYNGEE. This CDR3 spans 14 amino acids. Trimming removed 3 bases from V and 8 bases from J, with 17 bases in between. As DNA, the CDR3 is TGTGCCAGCAGCGCTACCCCGGGACAATCCGGCTACACCTTC. The encoded protein is CASSATPGQSGYTF.

This clone was recorded a few times. The DNA for the CDR3 is TGTGCCAGCAGCAGACAGGGGGACACTGAAGCTTTCTTT. Its protein is CASSRQGDTEAFF. The gene calls are TRBV7-2 and TRBJ1-1; 9 nucleotides align to TRBD1. CDR3 length: 13 amino acids. In germline, CDR1 is SGHTA, CDR2 FQGNSA. V trimming: 5 bases; J trimming: 3 bases; junction bases outside the gene matches: 1. Supplemented by reference TRBV7-2 and TRBJ1-1, the full variable domain reads GAGVSQSPSNKVTEKGKDVELRCDPISGHTALYWYRQSLGQGLEFLIYFQGNSAPDKSGLPSDRFSAERTGGSVSTLTIQRTQQEDSAVYLCASSRQGDTEAFFGQGTRLTVV.

The V call is TRBV19, the J call TRBJ1-6, with a tentative D call TRBD1 (6 bases). Trimming took 10 bases from V and 0 from J, leaving 16 bases between them. Germline V lookup: CDR1 LNHDA, CDR2 SQIVND (reference sequence). This CDR3 is built from 16 residues. CDR3: CATAPGVSSYNSPLHF. The CDR3 DNA follows: TGTGCCACTGCACCAGGGGTGAGCTCCTATAATTCACCCCTCCACTTT.

The chain uses TRBV9 and TRBJ1-2; D not certain. Germline V gene sequence: CDR1 SGDLS, CDR2 YYNGEE. The CDR3 sequence is 13 residues long. The V end was cut by 0 bases, the J end by 6 bases, with 9 bases between. DNA of the CDR3: TGTGCCAGCAGCGTAGGAGGGCGGGATGGCTACACCTTC. Translated, it gives CASSVGGRDGYTF.

The chain links TRBV5-4 to TRBJ2-7, with D possibly matching TRBD1 (7 bases). V shed 3 bases and J shed 4 bases, with 17 bases lying between them. Germline-derived CDR1 and CDR2 are SGHNT and YYREEE (reference sequence). The CDR3 runs 15 residues. The CDR3 DNA is TGTGCCAGCAGCTGGGGGGACAGTCGGGAATACGAGCAGTACTTC. It is translated as CASSWGDSREYEQYF.

This chain links TRBV30 with TRBJ2-3; D gene ambiguous. CDR1 is GTSNPN, CDR2 SVGIG, per germline (reference sequence). This CDR3 is 12 amino acids long. The V gene lost 5 bases and the J gene lost 3 bases, with 9 bases spanning the gap. CDR3 nucleotide sequence: TGTGCCTGGGGTGGGCCAACAGATACGCAGTATTTT. It is translated as CAWGGPTDTQYF.

The V gene is TRBV5-1, the J gene TRBJ1-1, with D possibly TRBD1 on 6 matching bases. Germline V CDR1 and CDR2: SGHRS, YFSETQ. Trimming took off 4 bases at V and 1 base at J, with 14 bases between the two ends. The CDR3 runs to 15 residues. In DNA, the CDR3 is TGCGCCAGCAGCACCCTCTCGACAGGGAACACTGAAGCTTTCTTT. Its protein is CASSTLSTGNTEAFF.

This clone was seen more than once but under ten times. This sequence joins TRBV4-2 and TRBJ2-2; 11 bases match TRBD2. Losses at the gene ends were 4 bases for V and 3 bases for J; bases not matched to a gene: 19. The CDR3 covers 21 residues. Germline V gives CDR1 LGHNA, CDR2 YNFKEQ. The CDR3 sequence is CASSPKSLAASGGRDTGELFF. The DNA for the CDR3 is TGTGCCAGCAGCCCCAAGTCATTGGCCGCTAGCGGGGGGAGGGACACCGGGGAGCTGTTTTTT.